These 18 T cell receptor beta chains came from one sample sequenced in a study of cytomegalovirus exposure and HLA in healthy donors (dated by TCRdb to between 2016 and 2019). Library creation used the immunoSEQ multiplex PCR assay. A mixture of 60 forward primers for TCR Vbeta segments and 13 reverse primers for TCR Jbeta segments was used in the multiplex PCR. The source is immuneACCESS, and TCRdb retained only in-frame sequences with V and J called. Part of the clones is not carried over; for the studies checked, unresolved V genes explain less than half of this, and the remainder is unexplained. The sample contains 140,000 or so clones, under 90% of them found a single time. The top ten hold around 4.3% of the sample. Material for sequencing was PBMCs. The receptors shown here come from a middle-aged man in good health and CMV-seronegative.

The V call is TRBV5-1, the J call TRBJ2-3, with 11 bases lining up with TRBD2. The germline V gene encodes CDR1 SGHRS and CDR2 YFSETQ. The CDR3 has 15 residues. V dropped 2 bases and J dropped 2; count of bases not matched to a gene: 1. CDR3 bases: TGCGCCAGCAGCTTTAGCGGGGGGGTCACAGATACGCAGTATTTT. It yields the protein CASSFSGGVTDTQYF.

Points on this clone: The junction differs from germline at one of its ends, possibly a read error. The V call is TRBV2, the J call TRBJ1-2; perhaps TRBD1 as D (5 bases). Looked up from germline, CDR1 is SNHLY and CDR2 is FYNNEI. The CDR3 has 10 residues. CDR3 in DNA: TGTGCCAGCAGTGAAACAGGTATCGCCTTC. This codes for CASSETGIAF.

The rearrangement uses TRBV11-2 and TRBJ2-6; 7 nucleotides line up with TRBD1. Germline lookup yields CDR1 SGHAT and CDR2 FQNNGV. This CDR3 contains 19 residues. Unmatched junction bases numbered 12, after V lost 2 bases and J lost 2 bases. CDR3 loop: CASSLRGRSGPPGANVLTF. In DNA form, the CDR3 reads TGTGCCAGCAGCTTAAGGGGGCGGAGTGGACCCCCTGGGGCCAACGTCCTGACTTTC.

This clone has just a few counts. The CDR3 loop reads CASSSDREKQFF. The DNA of the CDR3 is TGTGCCAGCAGCTCGGACAGGGAAAAGCAGTTCTTC. The J gene is TRBJ2-1, the V gene TRBV11-2; 8 nucleotides agree with TRBD1. From germline, CDR1 is SGHAT and CDR2 FQNNGV. This CDR3 has 12 amino acids. Trimming cost V 4 bases and J 11 bases; bases outside gene matches: 4.

CDR3 amino acids: CASSTRGGSRTEAFF. The CDR3 DNA sequence: TGTGCCAGCAGTACCCGGGGGGGGAGCAGAACTGAAGCTTTCTTT. V and J are TRBV27 and TRBJ1-1, with D perhaps matching TRBD1 (5 bases). Germline V gene data show CDR1 as MNHEY and CDR2 as SMNVEV (reference sequence). This CDR3 has 15 residues. Trimming took 5 bases from V and 5 from J, leaving 18 bases between them.

The genes are TRBV6-1 and TRBJ2-7, with 9 bases aligning to TRBD2. The germline V gene encodes CDR1 MNHNS and CDR2 SASEGT. With 4 bases clipped from V and 1 base from J, the junction kept 14 bases outside the gene matches. The CDR3 is 18 amino acids. CDR3 protein: CASSVGRAGGSYSYEQYF. The CDR3, as DNA: TGTGCCAGCAGTGTGGGTAGAGCGGGGGGCTCATATTCCTACGAGCAGTACTTC.

The rearrangement uses TRBV9 and TRBJ2-2; 7 positions match TRBD2. The CDR3 totals 15 residues. V lost 4 bases and J lost 1; bases outside the gene matches: 4. Per the germline V gene, CDR1 is SGDLS and CDR2 is YYNGEE. CDR3 in DNA: TGTGCCAGCAGCCCTATAGCGGGGAACACCGGGGAGCTGTTTTTT. As protein: CASSPIAGNTGELFF. Filled out from reference TRBV9 and TRBJ2-2, the complete variable domain reads DSGVTQTPKHLITATGQRVTLRCSPRSGDLSVYWYQQSLDQGLQFLIQYYNGEERAKGNILERFSAQQFPDLHSELNLSSLELGDSALYFCASSPIAGNTGELFFGEGSRLTVL.

As regards this clone: The junction differs from germline at one of its ends, possibly a read error. The rearrangement uses TRBV2 and TRBJ2-2; D call uncertain. The germline V gene encodes CDR1 SNHLY and CDR2 FYNNEI. This CDR3 has 14 residues. CDR3 in DNA: TGTGCCAGCAGGGAAGACTTGAACACCGGGGAGCTGTTTTTT. This gives the protein CASREDLNTGELFF.

The V gene is TRBV5-1, the J gene TRBJ1-2, with D possibly being TRBD1 (6 bases). V lost 4 bases, J lost 0 bases, and 13 bases lay in between. The V gene's germline CDR1 is SGHRS and CDR2 YFSETQ. The CDR3 is 15 amino acids. DNA of the CDR3: TGCGCCAGCAGCCCCAGGACAGAGACTAACTATGGCTACACCTTC. Protein: CASSPRTETNYGYTF.

This clone was detected a few times. V is TRBV7-6 and J is TRBJ2-3, with TRBD1 as a possible D gene (7 bases). The germline CDR1 and CDR2 sequences are SGHVS and FNYEAQ. The CDR3 length is 15 residues. Trimming stripped 3 bases from V and 6 bases from J, with 16 bases between. The CDR3: CASSLRDSSRDTQYF. The DNA of the CDR3 is TGTGCCAGCAGCTTGCGGGACAGTTCGCGTGATACGCAGTATTTT.

The gene calls are TRBV14 and TRBJ2-2; TRBD1 matches at 8 bases. The V gene's germline CDR1 is SGHDN and CDR2 FVKESK. The V and J ends lost 6 bases and 6 bases, in that order; junction bases with no gene match: 6. CDR3 length: 14 residues. The CDR3 loop reads CASSPTGVPGELFF. CDR3 nucleotides: TGTGCCAGCAGTCCGACAGGGGTACCCGGGGAGCTGTTTTTT.

This clone was detected only a few times. The chain uses TRBV7-8 and TRBJ1-4; D not certain. This CDR3 spans 14 amino acids. V dropped 4 bases and J dropped 8 bases, with 14 bases sitting between them. Germline loops: CDR1 SGHVS, CDR2 FQNEAQ. The CDR3 here is CASSWTEAGEKLFF. The DNA for the CDR3 is TGTGCCAGCAGCTGGACGGAGGCTGGGGAAAAACTGTTTTTT.

In its sample, this clone was seen once. The CDR3 region has the DNA TGTGCCAGCAGTTTCCACAATCAGCCCCAGCATTTT. It is translated as CASSFHNQPQHF. This rearrangement joins TRBV27 to TRBJ1-5; no clear D. The CDR3 length is 12 residues. V was clipped by 3 bases and J by 3 bases, with 3 bases between them. Germline V gene data show CDR1 as MNHEY and CDR2 as SMNVEV (reference sequence).

The V call is TRBV5-1, the J call TRBJ2-7; TRBD1 agrees at 10 bases. The CDR3 contains 16 residues. Per the germline V gene, CDR1 is SGHRS and CDR2 is YFSETQ. The J segment lost 2 bases and the V segment lost 5 bases, leaving 10 bases of the junction unmatched. The CDR3 here is CASSSQPGQGTYEQYF. The CDR3, as DNA: TGCGCCAGCAGTTCACAACCGGGACAGGGGACCTACGAGCAGTACTTC. The whole variable domain, filled in from reference TRBV5-1 and TRBJ2-7, reads KAGVTQTPRYLIKTRGQQVTLSCSPISGHRSVSWYQQTPGQGLQFLFEYFSETQRNKGNFPGRFSGRQFSNSRSEMNVSTLELGDSALYLCASSSQPGQGTYEQYFGPGTRLTVT.

The J gene is TRBJ1-3, the V gene TRBV7-9; D not certain. The germline CDR1 and CDR2 sequences are SEHNR and FQNEAQ (reference sequence). CDR3 length: 15 residues. V lost 2 bases to trimming and J lost 0 bases, with 8 bases between them. The CDR3 loop is CASSLSTPSGNTIYF. The CDR3 DNA reads TGTGCCAGCAGCTTATCAACTCCCTCTGGAAACACCATATATTTT.

This clone was recorded once. The gene calls are TRBV30 and TRBJ1-5; D gene unclear. Germline V gene lookup returns CDR1 GTSNPN and CDR2 SVGIG (reference sequence). The germline V and J ends were trimmed by 3 bases and 2 bases, with 14 bases remaining between them. CDR3 size: 15 residues. CDR3 residues: CAWSLEGLGNQPQHF. CDR3 in DNA: TGTGCCTGGAGCCTGGAGGGTTTGGGCAATCAGCCCCAGCATTTT.

This chain uses TRBV7-8 with TRBJ2-3, with 11 bases that match TRBD2. With 1 base clipped from V and 3 bases from J, the junction kept 0 bases outside the gene matches. This CDR3 comprises 15 residues. Germline V CDR1 and CDR2: SGHVS, FQNEAQ. The CDR3 sequence: CASSLVAGGTDTQYF. CDR3 coding DNA: TGTGCCAGCAGCTTAGTAGCGGGGGGGACAGATACGCAGTATTTT.

There are a few counts of this clone. The V and J genes are TRBV27 and TRBJ1-4; D is ambiguous. Trimming removed 6 bases from V and 0 bases from J, with 11 bases in between. CDR1 MNHEY and CDR2 SMNVEV come from the germline V gene (reference sequence). This CDR3 region has 15 residues. CDR3 in amino acids: CASRKGDATNEKLFF. CDR3 bases: TGTGCCAGCAGAAAAGGAGACGCAACTAATGAAAAACTGTTTTTT.